This is a list of T cell receptor beta chains from one sample in a study of T cell responses to AZD1222 COVID-19 vaccine. The method was immunoSEQ multiplex PCR; TCRdb's version includes in-frame clones alone and lacks a portion of them. The repertoire holds roughly 170,000 clones, roughly 92% seen once, with around 1.6% in the top ten. The specimen comprised peripheral blood, sampled 28 days after the second AZD1222 dose. These receptors all come from an adult who received the AZD1222 COVID-19 vaccine. Each CDR3 is given with its conserved first and last residue. The D gene is left open where the match is weak. Size is omitted from some rows. Given values are once, few, many or a class for expanded clones.

V gene: TRBV15; J gene: TRBJ2-2; D gene: -; clone size: -; CDR3 protein: CATSRDRGRELFF; CDR3 DNA: TGTGCCACCAGCAGAGACAGGGGAAGGGAGCTGTTTTTT
V gene: TRBV4-2; J gene: TRBJ1-1; D gene: -; clone size: -; CDR3 protein: CASSQTAAEAFF; CDR3 DNA: TGTGCCAGCAGCCAGACAGCGGCTGAAGCTTTCTTT
V gene: TRBV2; J gene: TRBJ2-7; D gene: -; clone size: -; CDR3 protein: CASRTFGATSSYEQYF; CDR3 DNA: TGTGCCAGCAGAACCTTCGGGGCAACGAGCTCCTACGAGCAGTACTTC
V gene: TRBV21-1; J gene: TRBJ1-1; D gene: -; clone size: once; CDR3 protein: CASSKVGGIGTEAFF; CDR3 DNA: TGTGCCAGCAGCAAAGTTGGGGGAATCGGCACTGAAGCTTTCTTT
V gene: TRBV19; J gene: TRBJ1-1; D gene: TRBD1; clone size: -; CDR3 protein: CASSPGGQGALNTEAFF; CDR3 DNA: TGTGCCAGTAGCCCCGGGGGACAGGGGGCTTTGAACACTGAAGCTTTCTTT
V gene: TRBV14; J gene: TRBJ1-1; D gene: TRBD1; clone size: -; CDR3 protein: CASSHPSETGWNTEAFF; CDR3 DNA: TGTGCCAGCAGCCACCCCTCGGAGACAGGGTGGAACACTGAAGCTTTCTTT
V gene: TRBV3-1/TRBV3-2; J gene: TRBJ1-4; D gene: TRBD1; clone size: -; CDR3 protein: CASRRGTGGGNEKLFF; CDR3 DNA: TGTGCCAGCAGGCGTGGGACAGGGGGGGGCAATGAAAAACTGTTTTTT
V gene: TRBV4-3; J gene: TRBJ1-1; D gene: TRBD1; clone size: -; CDR3 protein: CASSQVGQGALGTEAFF; CDR3 DNA: TGCGCCAGCAGCCAAGTAGGGCAGGGGGCGCTTGGCACTGAAGCTTTCTTT
V gene: TRBV10-3; J gene: TRBJ1-6; D gene: -; clone size: -; CDR3 protein: CAISEIRNNSPLHF; CDR3 DNA: TGTGCCATCAGTGAGATTCGGAATAATTCACCCCTCCACTTT
V gene: TRBV28; J gene: TRBJ1-2; D gene: -; clone size: once; CDR3 protein: CASGPRGWAGGYTF; CDR3 DNA: TGTGCCAGCGGACCCAGGGGCTGGGCGGGCGGCTACACCTTC
V gene: TRBV9; J gene: TRBJ2-2; D gene: -; clone size: -; CDR3 protein: CASSRLLGADTGELFF; CDR3 DNA: TGTGCCAGCAGCCGACTACTGGGGGCGGACACCGGGGAGCTGTTTTTT
V gene: TRBV19; J gene: TRBJ1-2; D gene: TRBD1; clone size: -; CDR3 protein: CASSTGANNYGYTF; CDR3 DNA: TGTGCCAGTAGCACAGGGGCTAATAACTATGGCTACACCTTC
V gene: TRBV7-2; J gene: TRBJ1-1; D gene: TRBD1; clone size: -; CDR3 protein: CASSRDRPTEAFF; CDR3 DNA: TGTGCCAGCAGCCGGGACAGGCCCACTGAAGCTTTCTTT
V gene: TRBV7-6; J gene: TRBJ1-5; D gene: TRBD1; clone size: once; CDR3 protein: CASSLEGAHSNQPQHF; CDR3 DNA: TGTGCCAGCAGCTTAGAGGGGGCACATAGCAATCAGCCCCAGCATTTT
V gene: TRBV7-2; J gene: TRBJ1-5; D gene: -; clone size: -; CDR3 protein: CASSLTDSSNQPQHF; CDR3 DNA: TGTGCCAGCAGCTTAACGGACAGTAGCAATCAGCCCCAGCATTTT
V gene: TRBV6-6; J gene: TRBJ1-2; D gene: TRBD1; clone size: once; CDR3 protein: CASRSGGAGYTF; CDR3 DNA: TGTGCCAGCAGGTCAGGGGGCGCCGGCTACACCTTC
V gene: TRBV18; J gene: TRBJ1-6; D gene: -; clone size: -; CDR3 protein: CASSPPLSQGTNSPLHF; CDR3 DNA: TGTGCCAGCTCACCACCGCTTTCTCAGGGGACGAATTCACCCCTCCACTTT
V gene: TRBV24-1; J gene: TRBJ2-7; D gene: -; clone size: -; CDR3 protein: CATSETGTSYEQYF; CDR3 DNA: TGTGCCACCAGTGAGACTGGGACATCCTACGAGCAGTACTTC
V gene: TRBV7-2; J gene: TRBJ1-6; D gene: TRBD1; clone size: -; CDR3 protein: CASSFSPDRGREPLHF; CDR3 DNA: TGTGCCAGCAGCTTTTCCCCGGACAGGGGGAGAGAACCCCTCCACTTT
V gene: TRBV7-2; J gene: TRBJ1-2; D gene: -; clone size: -; CDR3 protein: CASSLKGVKDGYTF; CDR3 DNA: TGTGCCAGCAGCTTGAAAGGGGTAAAGGATGGCTACACCTTC
V gene: TRBV6-5; J gene: TRBJ1-4; D gene: -; clone size: -; CDR3 protein: CASSYSRGARNEKLFF; CDR3 DNA: TGTGCCAGCAGTTACAGCCGGGGGGCCCGAAATGAAAAACTGTTTTTT
V gene: TRBV7-9; J gene: TRBJ2-5; D gene: -; clone size: once; CDR3 protein: CASSLGLGKETQYF; CDR3 DNA: TGTGCCAGCAGCTTAGGTCTTGGGAAAGAGACCCAGTACTTC
V gene: TRBV28; J gene: TRBJ1-2; D gene: -; clone size: -; CDR3 protein: CASISTGTPIYGYTF; CDR3 DNA: TGTGCCAGCATTTCGACCGGGACACCGATCTATGGCTACACCTTC
V gene: TRBV11-1; J gene: TRBJ2-7; D gene: TRBD1; clone size: once; CDR3 protein: CASSSRTGSGLREQYF; CDR3 DNA: TGTGCCAGCAGCTCTAGGACAGGGTCGGGTCTACGGGAGCAGTACTTC
V gene: TRBV6-5; J gene: TRBJ1-2; D gene: -; clone size: -; CDR3 protein: CASSYSLGVDRGYTF; CDR3 DNA: TGTGCCAGCAGTTACTCGTTAGGGGTCGATCGAGGCTACACCTTC
V gene: TRBV7-8; J gene: TRBJ1-2; D gene: -; clone size: -; CDR3 protein: CASSPLEYGYTF; CDR3 DNA: TGTGCCAGCAGCCCGTTAGAGTATGGCTACACCTTC
V gene: TRBV7-2; J gene: TRBJ2-5; D gene: -; clone size: -; CDR3 protein: CASSSTRTQETQYF; CDR3 DNA: TGTGCCAGCAGCTCTACCAGGACACAAGAGACCCAGTACTTC
V gene: TRBV21-1; J gene: TRBJ1-3; D gene: -; clone size: -; CDR3 protein: CASSSDRRTGNTIYF; CDR3 DNA: TGTGCCAGCAGCAGTGACAGGCGGACTGGAAACACCATATATTTT
V gene: TRBV4-3; J gene: TRBJ1-2; D gene: TRBD1; clone size: -; CDR3 protein: CASSQGDRGPYGYTF; CDR3 DNA: TGCGCCAGCAGCCAAGGGGACAGGGGACCTTATGGCTACACCTTC
V gene: TRBV11-3; J gene: TRBJ1-3; D gene: -; clone size: -; CDR3 protein: CASSTGNTIYF; CDR3 DNA: TGTGCCAGCAGCACTGGAAACACCATATATTTT
V gene: TRBV24-1; J gene: TRBJ2-3; D gene: -; clone size: once; CDR3 protein: CATSDMRPPDTQYF; CDR3 DNA: TGTGCCACCAGTGACATGCGGCCCCCAGATACGCAGTATTTT
V gene: TRBV11-2; J gene: TRBJ1-4; D gene: TRBD1; clone size: -; CDR3 protein: CASKQGTGVHLYFQEKLFF; CDR3 DNA: TGTGCCAGCAAGCAAGGGACAGGGGTACATCTCTATTTCCAAGAAAAACTGTTTTTT
V gene: TRBV3-1/TRBV3-2; J gene: TRBJ1-2; D gene: -; clone size: -; CDR3 protein: CASSQNSMAYGYTF; CDR3 DNA: TGTGCCAGCAGCCAGAACAGTATGGCCTATGGCTACACCTTC
V gene: TRBV7-9; J gene: TRBJ1-2; D gene: -; clone size: -; CDR3 protein: CASSPGVIGSNSYGYTF; CDR3 DNA: TGTGCCAGCAGCCCAGGAGTTATAGGGAGTAATAGCTATGGCTACACCTTC
V gene: TRBV3-1/TRBV3-2; J gene: TRBJ2-2; D gene: -; clone size: -; CDR3 protein: CASSQEPTGELFF; CDR3 DNA: TGTGCCAGCAGCCAAGAGCCCACCGGGGAGCTGTTTTTT
V gene: TRBV3-1/TRBV3-2; J gene: TRBJ2-7; D gene: TRBD1; clone size: once; CDR3 protein: CASSPGTDYEQYF; CDR3 DNA: TGTGCCAGCAGTCCCGGGACAGACTACGAGCAGTACTTC
V gene: TRBV6-1; J gene: TRBJ2-7; D gene: TRBD2; clone size: -; CDR3 protein: CASSEGTSGVGWYF; CDR3 DNA: TGTGCCAGCAGTGAAGGAACTAGCGGGGTGGGCTGGTACTTC
V gene: TRBV28; J gene: TRBJ2-2; D gene: -; clone size: few; CDR3 protein: CASTPGGTDTGELFF; CDR3 DNA: TGTGCCAGCACCCCCGGGGGCACGGACACCGGGGAGCTGTTTTTT
V gene: TRBV6-5; J gene: TRBJ1-5; D gene: -; clone size: -; CDR3 protein: CASSRQAHSNQPQHF; CDR3 DNA: TGTGCCAGCTCGAGGCAGGCACATAGCAATCAGCCCCAGCATTTT
V gene: TRBV11-2; J gene: TRBJ1-5; D gene: TRBD1; clone size: -; CDR3 protein: CASSKDRGPNQPQHF; CDR3 DNA: TGTGCCAGCAGTAAGGACAGGGGCCCTAATCAGCCCCAGCATTTT
V gene: TRBV7-8; J gene: TRBJ1-5; D gene: -; clone size: -; CDR3 protein: CASSLRGNQPQHF; CDR3 DNA: TGTGCCAGCAGCTTAAGGGGCAATCAGCCCCAGCATTTT
V gene: TRBV12-3/TRBV12-4; J gene: TRBJ1-2; D gene: -; clone size: -; CDR3 protein: CASRRGGVGYTF; CDR3 DNA: TGTGCCAGCAGGCGGGGGGGCGTCGGCTACACCTTC
V gene: TRBV4-1; J gene: TRBJ1-2; D gene: TRBD1; clone size: few; CDR3 protein: CASSQAAGGRAIYGYTF; CDR3 DNA: TGCGCCAGCAGCCAAGCGGCAGGGGGACGGGCAATATATGGCTACACCTTC
V gene: TRBV18; J gene: TRBJ1-2; D gene: TRBD1; clone size: -; CDR3 protein: CASSRGQGQGGYTF; CDR3 DNA: TGTGCCAGCTCGCGCGGACAGGGGCAAGGTGGCTACACCTTC
V gene: TRBV9; J gene: TRBJ1-6; D gene: TRBD1; clone size: once; CDR3 protein: CASSPRQGTNSPLHF; CDR3 DNA: TGTGCCAGCAGCCCCCGACAGGGAACTAATTCACCCCTCCACTTT
V gene: TRBV6-4; J gene: TRBJ2-3; D gene: TRBD2; clone size: few; CDR3 protein: CASSDTLAGGPDTQYF; CDR3 DNA: TGTGCCAGCAGTGACACCCTAGCGGGGGGCCCAGATACGCAGTATTTT
V gene: TRBV29-1; J gene: TRBJ2-7; D gene: TRBD1; clone size: -; CDR3 protein: CSVPGQGIEQYF; CDR3 DNA: TGCAGCGTCCCGGGACAGGGAATCGAGCAGTACTTC
V gene: TRBV12-3/TRBV12-4; J gene: TRBJ1-5; D gene: -; clone size: once; CDR3 protein: CASGFTGGEPQHF; CDR3 DNA: TGTGCCAGCGGCTTTACTGGGGGGGAGCCCCAGCATTTT
V gene: TRBV6-5; J gene: TRBJ1-1; D gene: -; clone size: -; CDR3 protein: CASSYWGTYDTAAFF; CDR3 DNA: TGTGCCAGCAGTTACTGGGGGACGTATGACACGGCGGCTTTCTTT
V gene: TRBV14; J gene: TRBJ1-4; D gene: -; clone size: -; CDR3 protein: CASSPWAAEGEKLFF; CDR3 DNA: TGTGCCAGCAGCCCTTGGGCCGCGGAGGGCGAAAAACTGTTTTTT
V gene: TRBV19; J gene: TRBJ2-1; D gene: TRBD2; clone size: -; CDR3 protein: CASRAGGWSYNEQFF; CDR3 DNA: TGTGCCAGTAGAGCGGGAGGGTGGTCCTACAATGAGCAGTTCTTC
V gene: TRBV6-5; J gene: TRBJ2-7; D gene: -; clone size: once; CDR3 protein: CASSYVVAGQPYEQYF; CDR3 DNA: TGTGCCAGCAGTTATGTTGTGGCCGGGCAACCCTACGAGCAGTACTTC
V gene: TRBV9; J gene: TRBJ1-3; D gene: -; clone size: -; CDR3 protein: CASSTDLVAGNTIYF; CDR3 DNA: TGTGCCAGCAGCACCGACTTAGTGGCTGGAAACACCATATATTTT